The clone carrying this T cell receptor beta chain has ten or more counts. What it recognizes is unknown. The data derive from a study of CD8 T cells in ankylosing spondylitis. Whole-study findings and limits: Ankylosing spondylitis blood appeared to be characterized by a TCR beta motif of under 10 highly homologous variants. Within peripheral blood, clones linked to disease were CD8+ and relatively rare. From matched ankylosing spondylitis synovial fluid, disease-linked clones were reportedly recovered at significantly enriched levels. Earlier reports found some motif variants in synovial fluid and blood in reactive arthritis.

Making use of molecular barcodes, quantitative 5'-RACE generated TCR beta libraries. One entry per CDR3 protein results from TCRdb running MiXCR on the 5' RACE reads. Among 130,000 or so distinct CDR3 sequences listed, 17% were seen once. The CDR3 is made up of 12 amino acids. Trimming removed 8 bases from V and 4 bases from J, with 8 bases in between. Material: blood, either unsorted or a sorted T cell fraction (not recorded which). The chain joins TRBV12-3 or TRBV12-4 to TRBJ2-2, with D unresolved. The sequence derives from a male donor with ankylosing spondylitis. CDR3 loop: CASAWSTGELFF. In nucleotides, the CDR3 is TGTGCCAGCGCGTGGAGCACCGGGGAGCTGTTTTTT.